Presented here are 26 T cell receptor beta chains from one specimen sequenced in a study of cytomegalovirus exposure and HLA in healthy donors. Primers included in the PCR were 60 Vbeta and 13 Jbeta primers. The method was immunoSEQ multiplex PCR; TCRdb's version includes in-frame clones alone and lacks a portion of them. The sample lists about 120,000 clones, roughly four fifths occurring once. Sequencing used PBMCs. The receptors come from a male donor in good health and CMV-seropositive.

This chain links TRBV29-1 with TRBJ2-2; unclear D gene. Per germline, CDR1 SQVTM and CDR2 ANQGSEA. This CDR3 is 12 amino acids long. The germline V and J ends were trimmed by 4 bases and 5 bases, with 8 bases remaining between them. The CDR3 here is CSVAGTTGELFF. DNA of the CDR3: TGCAGCGTTGCAGGAACTACCGGGGAGCTGTTTTTT.

With respect to this clone: Sequence at one end of the junction differs from germline and may be a read error. This sequence joins TRBV30 and TRBJ2-3; maybe TRBD2 (6 bases). The CDR3 is 12 amino acids. Per the germline V gene, CDR1 is GTSNPN and CDR2 is SVGIG (reference sequence). CDR3 DNA sequence: TGTGCCTGGAGTGGTGCTAGCGCCAGCAAGAATTTT. It encodes CAWSGASASKNF. Supplemented by reference TRBV30 and TRBJ2-3, the full variable domain reads SQTIHQWPATLVQPVGSPLSLECTVEGTSNPNLYWYRQAAGRGLQLLFYSVGIGQISSEVPQNLSASRPQDRQFILSSKKLLLSDSGFYLCAWSGASASKNFGPGTRLTVL.

The genes are TRBV27 and TRBJ1-1; 10 nucleotides line up with TRBD1. The CDR3 consists of 14 residues. Germline V gene sequence: CDR1 MNHEY, CDR2 SMNVEV (reference sequence). After removal of 5 bases from V and 7 bases from J, the junction contained 7 bases not matched to a gene. DNA for the CDR3: TGTGCCAGCAGTACCTGGGACAGGGGTGATGAAGCTTTCTTT. This encodes CASSTWDRGDEAFF.

The CDR3 loop reads CASSQVPSGREGPYEQYF. In nucleotides, the CDR3 is TGTGCCAGCAGCCAAGTGCCTAGCGGGAGGGAAGGGCCCTACGAGCAGTACTTC. The chain is built from TRBV4-2 and TRBJ2-7; 12 bases agree with TRBD2. The CDR3 has 18 amino acids. The V segment lost 1 base and the J segment 2 bases; nucleotides outside the gene matches: 9. The germline V gene encodes CDR1 LGHNA and CDR2 YNFKEQ.

The J gene is TRBJ1-2, the V gene TRBV6-5; 10 bases agree with TRBD1. This CDR3 is 14 amino acids long. Germline loops: CDR1 MNHEY, CDR2 SVGAGI. V lost 6 bases and J lost 4; bases outside the gene matches: 5. The DNA for the CDR3 is TGTGCCAGCAGACACGGACAGGGGGGCTATGGCTACACCTTC. Protein sequence: CASRHGQGGYGYTF.

This chain joins TRBV5-5 and TRBJ2-1, with TRBD2 matching over 9 bases. Germline CDR1 and CDR2: SGHKS and YYEKEE (reference sequence). The CDR3 has 17 residues. V shed 0 bases, J shed 5 bases, and the junction held 9 bases outside the gene matches. The CDR3 sequence is CASSLVMEREVNNEQFF. CDR3 sequence (DNA): TGTGCCAGCAGCTTGGTGATGGAGCGGGAGGTCAACAATGAGCAGTTCTTC.

V and J are TRBV10-3 and TRBJ2-6; no firm D call. Trimming stripped 0 bases from V and 0 bases from J, with 9 bases between. This CDR3 region has 17 residues. Germline loops: CDR1 ENHRY, CDR2 SYGVKD. CDR3 nucleotides: TGTGCCATCAGTGAGTCGACGAGGAACTCTGGGGCCAACGTCCTGACTTTC. Translating gives CAISESTRNSGANVLTF.

V and J are TRBV28 and TRBJ2-7; 8 bases match TRBD2. CDR1 and CDR2 (germline): MDHEN, SYDVKM. The CDR3 covers 19 residues. V trimming: 2 bases; J trimming: 7 bases; junction bases outside the gene matches: 22. The CDR3 reads CASSLPLRVNSGIGREQYF. As DNA, the CDR3 is TGTGCCAGCAGTTTACCCTTGAGGGTTAATAGCGGGATAGGACGAGAGCAGTACTTC.

The chain couples TRBV5-4 to TRBJ1-2; 9 nucleotides match TRBD1. The CDR3 is made up of 15 amino acids. The V gene's germline CDR1 is SGHNT and CDR2 YYREEE (reference sequence). The trim removed 4 bases at V and 5 bases at J, leaving 9 bases unmatched. CDR3 nucleotides: TGTGCCAGCAGCACAGGGGACAGGGTGGGGTATGGCTACACCTTC. It yields the protein CASSTGDRVGYGYTF.

The rearrangement links TRBV27 to TRBJ2-7, with TRBD1 identical over 10 bases. CDR1 is MNHEY, CDR2 SMNVEV, per germline (reference sequence). J lost 4 bases, V lost 8 bases, and 2 bases had no gene match. The CDR3 runs 12 residues. The CDR3 coding sequence is TGTGCCAGCGGGACAGGGGCGTACGAGCAGTACTTC. Its protein is CASGTGAYEQYF.

This rearrangement joins TRBV18 to TRBJ2-3; 8 nucleotides line up with TRBD1. The V segment lost 5 bases and the J segment 3 bases; nucleotides outside the gene matches: 10. There are 16 residues in the CDR3. Germline values: CDR1 KGHSH, CDR2 LQKENI. The DNA of the CDR3 is TGTGCCAGCTCATTTTTTGGACAGGGAAGAACAGATACGCAGTATTTT. Translated, it gives CASSFFGQGRTDTQYF.

The J gene is TRBJ2-7, the V gene TRBV2; 8 bases line up with TRBD1. Germline V gives CDR1 SNHLY, CDR2 FYNNEI. The CDR3 runs 19 residues. V dropped 7 bases and J dropped 2; count of bases not matched to a gene: 22. CDR3: CASTRLILWTGKYPYEQYF. CDR3 DNA sequence: TGTGCCAGCACCCGACTAATTCTCTGGACAGGGAAATACCCCTACGAGCAGTACTTC. The complete variable domain, with remaining parts taken from reference TRBV2 and TRBJ2-7, reads EPEVTQTPSHQVTQMGQEVILRCVPISNHLYFYWYRQILGQKVEFLVSFYNNEISEKSEIFDDQFSVERPDGSNFTLKIRSTKLEDSAMYFCASTRLILWTGKYPYEQYFGPGTRLTVT.

This chain joins TRBV28 and TRBJ2-5; 7 bases line up with TRBD2. V lost 7 bases and J lost 4; bases outside the gene matches: 9. Germline V CDR1 and CDR2: MDHEN, SYDVKM. This CDR3 contains 14 residues. The DNA of the CDR3 is TGTGCCAGCACCCTAGGCCTAGCGGCAGAGACCCAGTACTTC. This sequence encodes CASTLGLAAETQYF.

The V call is TRBV20-1, the J call TRBJ2-2; D gene unclear. The CDR3 runs to 11 residues. Between the trimmed V and J ends, which lost 1 base and 6 bases, there was a span of 3 bases. Germline V lookup: CDR1 DFQATT, CDR2 SNEGSKA (reference sequence). The CDR3 sequence is CSARGPGELFF. The CDR3 nucleotides read TGCAGTGCTAGAGGGCCCGGGGAGCTGTTTTTT.

CDR3 sequence: CASSLVASGGELFF. The CDR3 bases are TGTGCCAGCAGCTTAGTCGCTTCGGGTGGGGAGCTGTTTTTT. The chain has TRBV7-6 and TRBJ2-2; no clear D. Germline loops: CDR1 SGHVS, CDR2 FNYEAQ. The CDR3 is 14 amino acids. The V and J ends lost 1 base and 8 bases respectively, with 11 bases between them.

The rearrangement uses TRBV5-5 and TRBJ2-7; D unresolved. This CDR3 is built from 13 residues. CDR1 is SGHKS, CDR2 YYEKEE, per germline (reference sequence). The ends were cut back, 1 base at V and 0 bases at J, with 5 bases in the middle. In DNA, the CDR3 is TGTGCCAGCAGCTTGAGCCCCTCCTACGAGCAGTACTTC. This encodes CASSLSPSYEQYF.

This clone was detected only once. The rearrangement uses TRBV11-2 and TRBJ1-3, with unresolved D. Germline V gene lookup returns CDR1 SGHAT and CDR2 FQNNGV. The CDR3 has 15 amino acids. V was cut by 3 bases and J by 0 bases, with 9 bases left in between. The CDR3 region is CASSFPGSSGNTIYF. CDR3 DNA: TGTGCCAGCAGCTTCCCCGGGAGCTCTGGAAACACCATATATTTT. The whole variable domain, remainder taken from reference TRBV11-2 and TRBJ1-3, is EAGVAQSPRYKIIEKRQSVAFWCNPISGHATLYWYQQILGQGPKLLIQFQNNGVVDDSQLPKDRFSAERLKGVDSTLKIQPAKLEDSAVYLCASSFPGSSGNTIYFGEGSWLTVV.

This clone was counted a single time. An end of the junction differs from the germline gene, which may be a read error. The chain carries TRBV18 and TRBJ2-1; 8 nucleotides match TRBD1. Germline values: CDR1 KGHSH, CDR2 LQKENI. The CDR3 runs 16 residues. The CDR3 sequence is CASSQGQEPAYTEQFF. CDR3 bases: TGTGCCAGCTCACAGGGACAGGAACCCGCCTACACTGAGCAGTTCTTC.

This chain links TRBV28 with TRBJ1-1; D ambiguous. Trimming took 7 bases from V and 5 from J, leaving 17 bases between them. Germline CDR1 and CDR2: MDHEN and SYDVKM. This CDR3 is 14 amino acids long. DNA for the CDR3: TGTGCCAGCACCTCGGGTCCGGCAGTTACTGAAGCTTTCTTT. It is translated as CASTSGPAVTEAFF. Full variable domain (missing parts from reference TRBV28 and TRBJ1-1): DVKVTQSSRYLVKRTGEKVFLECVQDMDHENMFWYRQDPGLGLRLIYFSYDVKMKEKGDIPEGYSVSREKKERFSLILESASTNQTSMYLCASTSGPAVTEAFFGQGTRLTVV.

The V call is TRBV19, the J call TRBJ1-2; D is perhaps TRBD1 (6 bases). V was trimmed by 8 bases and J by 2 bases, leaving 21 bases between them. Germline V gene sequence: CDR1 LNHDA, CDR2 SQIVND (reference sequence). The CDR3 is 16 residues long. As DNA, the CDR3 is TGTGCCAGTTTACCGGGACAAGAGATAATGAACTATGGCTACACCTTC. The encoded protein is CASLPGQEIMNYGYTF.

The CDR3 protein is CATSRDVPGTGTETQYF. Written as DNA, the CDR3 is TGTGCCACCAGCAGAGATGTCCCAGGGACTGGGACAGAGACCCAGTACTTC. The chain recombines TRBV15 with TRBJ2-5; D is perhaps TRBD2 (6 bases). V was clipped by 0 bases and J by 4 bases, with 18 bases between them. This CDR3 spans 17 amino acids. Germline assignment: CDR1 LNHNV and CDR2 YYDKDF (reference sequence).

V and J are TRBV7-9 and TRBJ2-3; perhaps TRBD2 as D (5 bases). V gave up 4 bases and J gave up 3 bases, with 23 bases separating them. This CDR3 has 18 amino acids. Per the germline V gene, CDR1 is SEHNR and CDR2 is FQNEAQ (reference sequence). The CDR3 loop reads CASSSLWLAPDRTDTQYF. The DNA of the CDR3 is TGTGCCAGCAGCTCTCTCTGGCTAGCACCCGATCGGACAGATACGCAGTATTTT.

The V and J genes are TRBV30 and TRBJ2-2; tentatively, D is TRBD2 (5 bases). CDR1 and CDR2 (germline): GTSNPN, SVGIG (reference sequence). The V end lost 3 bases, the J end lost 6 bases, and 14 bases lay between the germline ends. This CDR3 is built from 14 residues. The CDR3 loop is CAWRVRVESGELFF. The CDR3 DNA reads as TGTGCCTGGAGGGTGAGGGTTGAGTCCGGGGAGCTGTTTTTT.

The chain employs TRBV19 and TRBJ2-4, with D tentatively TRBD1 (5 bases). CDR1 is LNHDA and CDR2 is SQIVND in the germline V gene (reference sequence). V was trimmed by 5 bases and J by 2 bases, leaving 13 bases between them. CDR3 size: 15 residues. The CDR3: CASSFHQDTKNIQYF. The CDR3 DNA follows: TGTGCCAGTAGTTTTCATCAGGACACCAAAAACATTCAGTACTTC.

The V gene is TRBV14, the J gene TRBJ2-1; TRBD2 matches 9 bases. The CDR3 sequence is 16 residues long. Trimming removed 1 base from V and 4 bases from J; junction bases left unmatched: 5. Germline-derived CDR1 and CDR2 are SGHDN and FVKESK. The CDR3 DNA sequence: TGTGCCAGCAGCCAAGGATTCAGCGGGAGGTACAATGAGCAGTTCTTC. Residues: CASSQGFSGRYNEQFF. The full variable domain, completed using reference TRBV14 and TRBJ2-1, is EAGVTQFPSHSVIEKGQTVTLRCDPISGHDNLYWYRRVMGKEIKFLLHFVKESKQDESGMPNNRFLAERTGGTYSTLKVQPAELEDSGVYFCASSQGFSGRYNEQFFGPGTRLTVL.

The chain carries TRBV7-2 and TRBJ2-7, with D perhaps matching TRBD2 (5 bases). V gave up 3 bases and J gave up 4 bases, with 10 bases separating them. The CDR3 is 13 amino acids. Germline values: CDR1 SGHTA, CDR2 FQGNSA. The CDR3 here is CASSFSSGYEQYF. Here the CDR3 DNA reads TGTGCCAGCAGCTTTTCCAGCGGTTACGAGCAGTACTTC.